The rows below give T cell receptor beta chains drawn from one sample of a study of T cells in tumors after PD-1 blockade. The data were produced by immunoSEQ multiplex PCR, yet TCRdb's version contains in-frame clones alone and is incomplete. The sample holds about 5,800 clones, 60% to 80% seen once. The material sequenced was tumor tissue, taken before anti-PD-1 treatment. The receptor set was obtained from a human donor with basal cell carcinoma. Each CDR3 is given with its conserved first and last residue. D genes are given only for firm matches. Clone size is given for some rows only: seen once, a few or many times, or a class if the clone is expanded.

DNA: TGTGCCATCAGTGAAAGGGGGGCGCGGGACGAGCAGTACTTC; CDR3: CAISERGARDEQYF; D: .; size: few; J: TRBJ2-7; V: TRBV10-3
DNA: TGCAGTGCCCAGGGTTCGTATGGCTACACCTTC; CDR3: CSAQGSYGYTF; D: .; size: few; J: TRBJ1-2; V: TRBV20-1
DNA: TGTGCCAGCAGTCCCGGAGGGACAGGGGCGACAGATACGCAGTATTTT; CDR3: CASSPGGTGATDTQYF; D: TRBD1; size: few; J: TRBJ2-3; V: TRBV6-4
DNA: TGTGCCAGCAGCGGAGGGGGCGCGAACTATGGCTACACCTTC; CDR3: CASSGGGANYGYTF; D: TRBD1; size: .; J: TRBJ1-2; V: TRBV7-6
DNA: TGTGCCTGGAGTCTGCGGGGGGCCAAAGGGGCGCAGTATTTT; CDR3: CAWSLRGAKGAQYF; D: TRBD2; size: .; J: TRBJ2-3; V: TRBV30
DNA: TGTGCCAGCAGCTTGCCGGGGACAGGGGCCGGGGCCGGGGAGCTGTTTTTT; CDR3: CASSLPGTGAGAGELFF; D: TRBD1; size: .; J: TRBJ2-2; V: TRBV5-6
DNA: TGTGCCAGCAGTTCCACTCCCGACAGCTTCCAAGAGACCCAGTACTTC; CDR3: CASSSTPDSFQETQYF; D: .; size: .; J: TRBJ2-5; V: TRBV6-2/TRBV6-3
DNA: TGCGCCAGCAGCTTGACGGGACCGGCTGGCTACACCTTC; CDR3: CASSLTGPAGYTF; D: .; size: .; J: TRBJ1-2; V: TRBV5-1
DNA: TGTGCCAGCAGCTTAGAAGGGCACCTGGCTATGAGATCTGAAGCTTTCTTT; CDR3: CASSLEGHLAMRSEAFF; D: .; size: few; J: TRBJ1-1; V: TRBV7-2
DNA: TGTGCCAGCAGCCGGGACGGCGGATCCTACGAGCAGTACTTC; CDR3: CASSRDGGSYEQYF; D: .; size: once; J: TRBJ2-7; V: TRBV25-1
DNA: TGTGCCAGCAGTGACGGACAGGGGTCCTATAATTCACCCCTCCACTTT; CDR3: CASSDGQGSYNSPLHF; D: TRBD1; size: .; J: TRBJ1-6; V: TRBV25-1
DNA: TGCGCCAGCAGCTGGATATCAGGCGGTTATTCCTACAATGAGCAGTTCTTC; CDR3: CASSWISGGYSYNEQFF; D: .; size: .; J: TRBJ2-1; V: TRBV5-1
DNA: TGTGCCAGCAGCCAGTCAGCGGGGAAAGAGACCCAGTACTTC; CDR3: CASSQSAGKETQYF; D: TRBD2; size: .; J: TRBJ2-5; V: TRBV4-2
DNA: TGTGCCAGCAGCTTAAGGGGGGGCCGAAGTTACAATGAGCAGTTCTTC; CDR3: CASSLRGGRSYNEQFF; D: .; size: .; J: TRBJ2-1; V: TRBV7-3
DNA: TGTGCCTGGAGTCGGACAGGGAACCGCTACGAGCAGTACTTC; CDR3: CAWSRTGNRYEQYF; D: TRBD1; size: .; J: TRBJ2-7; V: TRBV30
DNA: TGTGCCTGGAAAGGGGCTTTGAACAATGAGCAGTTCTTC; CDR3: CAWKGALNNEQFF; D: .; size: few; J: TRBJ2-1; V: TRBV30
DNA: TGTGCCAGCCGGGAGGGGGGGTTTAACTATGGCTACACCTTC; CDR3: CASREGGFNYGYTF; D: .; size: .; J: TRBJ1-2; V: TRBV7-9
DNA: TGTGCCAGCGGACGGCAGGCAGGCGCCTACAATGAGCAGTTCTTC; CDR3: CASGRQAGAYNEQFF; D: .; size: .; J: TRBJ2-1; V: TRBV6-5
DNA: TGCGCCAGCAGCTTGCATGCTAGCGGGGGCGAGACCCAGTACTTC; CDR3: CASSLHASGGETQYF; D: TRBD2; size: .; J: TRBJ2-5; V: TRBV5-1
DNA: TGTGCCAGCAGACCCTCCCCGGGAGGGGGCTATGGCTACACCTTC; CDR3: CASRPSPGGGYGYTF; D: .; size: medium-sized; J: TRBJ1-2; V: TRBV6-4
DNA: TGTGCCAGCAGCGCGGGACTAAGTTACAATGAGCAGTTCTTC; CDR3: CASSAGLSYNEQFF; D: TRBD2; size: .; J: TRBJ2-1; V: TRBV2
DNA: TGTGCCAGCAGCGTAGCGAGATCTAGCGGGGGGGCCTGGGATACGCAGTATTTT; CDR3: CASSVARSSGGAWDTQYF; D: TRBD2; size: few; J: TRBJ2-3; V: TRBV9
DNA: TGTGCCAGCAGTGTGACGGATATGAACACTGAAGCTTTCTTT; CDR3: CASSVTDMNTEAFF; D: .; size: medium-sized; J: TRBJ1-1; V: TRBV2
DNA: TGTGCCAGCAGTCAAGACAGGACCTCCTACGAGCAGTACTTC; CDR3: CASSQDRTSYEQYF; D: .; size: once; J: TRBJ2-7; V: TRBV2
DNA: TGTGCCAGCAGCCCCACCGGGTCGGCCTATGGCTACACCTTC; CDR3: CASSPTGSAYGYTF; D: .; size: few; J: TRBJ1-2; V: TRBV5-6
DNA: TGTGCCAGCAGCCAAGATGGGGGATCTGAAGCTTTCTTT; CDR3: CASSQDGGSEAFF; D: .; size: .; J: TRBJ1-1; V: TRBV4-2
DNA: TGTGCCAGCAGTACGGGTCCCCGAGGAAACACCATATATTTT; CDR3: CASSTGPRGNTIYF; D: .; size: .; J: TRBJ1-3; V: TRBV3-1/TRBV3-2
DNA: TGTGCCAGCGGGACTAGCGGGGGGGCGAACACCGGGGAGCTGTTTTTT; CDR3: CASGTSGGANTGELFF; D: TRBD2; size: .; J: TRBJ2-2; V: TRBV9
DNA: TGTGCCAGCAGTATCCAGGGACGCCGCGATGAGCAGTTCTTC; CDR3: CASSIQGRRDEQFF; D: .; size: once; J: TRBJ2-1; V: TRBV6-6
DNA: TGTGCCAGCAGTAGGACAGTCGATCAGCCCCAGCATTTT; CDR3: CASSRTVDQPQHF; D: .; size: .; J: TRBJ1-5; V: TRBV2
DNA: TGTGCCAGCAGGAATAGCAATCAGCCCCAGCATTTT; CDR3: CASRNSNQPQHF; D: .; size: .; J: TRBJ1-5; V: TRBV2
DNA: TGTGCCAGCAGCCAAGTCGGGGGCACTGAAGCTTTCTTT; CDR3: CASSQVGGTEAFF; D: .; size: .; J: TRBJ1-1; V: TRBV3-1/TRBV3-2
DNA: TGTGCCAGCAGCTTAGGACAGCCTAATTCACCCCTCCACTTT; CDR3: CASSLGQPNSPLHF; D: .; size: few; J: TRBJ1-6; V: TRBV7-9
DNA: TGTGCCAGCAGCTTAGTTGCGGGGGGGCCTCAAGATACGCAGTATTTT; CDR3: CASSLVAGGPQDTQYF; D: TRBD2; size: .; J: TRBJ2-3; V: TRBV7-8
DNA: TGTGCCAGCAGTTATCCAGCCGTGGCCTTGTCCTACGAGCAGTACTTC; CDR3: CASSYPAVALSYEQYF; D: .; size: large; J: TRBJ2-7; V: TRBV6-2/TRBV6-3
DNA: TGTGCCTGGAGTGTTGGGCAAATCAGAAGGGGGCACCAAGAGACCCAGTACTTC; CDR3: CAWSVGQIRRGHQETQYF; D: TRBD1; size: .; J: TRBJ2-5; V: TRBV30
DNA: TGCAGCGTCATGTCAGGGGCTTCAGGTGGAAACACCATATATTTT; CDR3: CSVMSGASGGNTIYF; D: .; size: few; J: TRBJ1-3; V: TRBV29-1
DNA: TGTGCCAGTAGTATCGGACAGGGGGCGAGGTACGAGCAGTACTTC; CDR3: CASSIGQGARYEQYF; D: TRBD1; size: medium-sized; J: TRBJ2-7; V: TRBV19
DNA: TGTGCCAGCAGCTTGTGGGAGGGAAGCTATGGCTACACCTTC; CDR3: CASSLWEGSYGYTF; D: .; size: .; J: TRBJ1-2; V: TRBV5-6
DNA: TGTGCCAGCAGTTACTCGACGCCCGGGACTGAAGCTTTCTTT; CDR3: CASSYSTPGTEAFF; D: .; size: .; J: TRBJ1-1; V: TRBV6-5
DNA: TGCGCCAGCCAAGCAGGGCCCCTATCCTATGGCTACACCTTC; CDR3: CASQAGPLSYGYTF; D: .; size: .; J: TRBJ1-2; V: TRBV4-1
DNA: TGTGCCAGCAGTGGTCAGGGGTTCTCCGAGCAGTACTTC; CDR3: CASSGQGFSEQYF; D: .; size: .; J: TRBJ2-7; V: TRBV2
DNA: TGCGCCAGCAGCTTTGGATTGGATAGAGAGACCCAGTACTTC; CDR3: CASSFGLDRETQYF; D: .; size: .; J: TRBJ2-5; V: TRBV5-1
DNA: TGTGCCTGGAGTCGGGCCCGGGGTGATAGGAATTCACCCCTCCACTTT; CDR3: CAWSRARGDRNSPLHF; D: .; size: .; J: TRBJ1-6; V: TRBV30
DNA: TGTACCAGCAGTCTAATGGGACAAGGCAATTCACCCCTCCACTTT; CDR3: CTSSLMGQGNSPLHF; D: .; size: .; J: TRBJ1-6; V: TRBV6-5
DNA: TGTGCCACCAGTGATCCTAGCGGGGGGGCAAACAATGAGCAGTTCTTC; CDR3: CATSDPSGGANNEQFF; D: TRBD2; size: .; J: TRBJ2-1; V: TRBV24-1
DNA: TGTGCCAGCTCACCCGGCTGGGGGGAAAAACTGTTTTTT; CDR3: CASSPGWGEKLFF; D: .; size: few; J: TRBJ1-4; V: TRBV18
DNA: TGTGCCTGGAGTTTTCTAACAGGGGACTACACCTTC; CDR3: CAWSFLTGDYTF; D: TRBD1; size: few; J: TRBJ1-2; V: TRBV30
DNA: TGCAGTGCTAGACAGGGAAACACCATATATTTT; CDR3: CSARQGNTIYF; D: .; size: .; J: TRBJ1-3; V: TRBV20-1
DNA: TGTGCCAGCAGCTTAACGGGCTCTGGAAACACCATATATTTT; CDR3: CASSLTGSGNTIYF; D: .; size: once; J: TRBJ1-3; V: TRBV7-8
DNA: TGCGCCAGGACGGGAAATCAGCCCCAGCATTTT; CDR3: CARTGNQPQHF; D: .; size: .; J: TRBJ1-5; V: TRBV23-1
DNA: TGCGCCAGCAGTCTCACGGGGGTTAGCTCCTATAATTCACCCCTCCACTTT; CDR3: CASSLTGVSSYNSPLHF; D: .; size: .; J: TRBJ1-6; V: TRBV10-2
DNA: TGTGCCAGCAGTCCGTCACTAGCGGGGGGGCGTTCCTACAATGAGCAGTTCTTC; CDR3: CASSPSLAGGRSYNEQFF; D: TRBD2; size: .; J: TRBJ2-1; V: TRBV6-6
DNA: TGTGCCAGCAGCTACGGGGGAGGGCCTTGGACCGAAAAACTGTTTTTT; CDR3: CASSYGGGPWTEKLFF; D: .; size: .; J: TRBJ1-4; V: TRBV6-5
DNA: TGTGCCAGCAGTGAAGCATCCGGGCGTGAGACCCAGTACTTC; CDR3: CASSEASGRETQYF; D: .; size: .; J: TRBJ2-5; V: TRBV6-1